Following are 28 T cell receptor beta chains from one sample sequenced in a study of shared clonotypes between healthy human individuals. This table comes from immunoSEQ multiplex PCR, and its TCRdb copy is limited to in-frame clones, with some not included. Among more than 200,000 clones listed, 65% were seen once. The sample consisted of memory CD4+ T cells sorted from blood. Noted subset: CD45RA-negative fraction. The receptor set was obtained from a man aged 30 to 39 in good health.

The chain has TRBV10-3 and TRBJ2-5; D is possibly TRBD2 (6 bases). This CDR3 region has 17 residues. V dropped 4 bases and J dropped 4 bases, with 22 bases sitting between them. Per germline, CDR1 ENHRY and CDR2 SYGVKD. The DNA of the CDR3 is TGTGCCATCAGTGGGGGAACCTCGGAGGGTCTCACAGAGACCCAGTACTTC. As protein: CAISGGTSEGLTETQYF.

This clone was detected only a few times. The J gene is TRBJ2-7, the V gene TRBV7-2, with D unresolved. From germline, CDR1 is SGHTA and CDR2 FQGNSA. V was shortened by 4 bases and J by 7 bases, with 11 bases between the two germline ends. The CDR3 has 12 residues. The CDR3 loop reads CASSSPWQEQYF. CDR3 nucleotides: TGTGCCAGCAGCTCCCCCTGGCAGGAGCAGTACTTC.

This clone was counted a single time. The rearrangement uses TRBV2 and TRBJ2-7, with 9 bases identical to TRBD1. The V segment lost 3 bases and the J segment 5 bases; nucleotides outside the gene matches: 2. This CDR3 region has 13 residues. Germline assignment: CDR1 SNHLY and CDR2 FYNNEI. CDR3 sequence reads: CASSEDRGNEQYF. CDR3 nucleotide sequence: TGTGCCAGCAGTGAGGACAGGGGAAACGAGCAGTACTTC.

The genes are TRBV7-6 and TRBJ2-7; maybe TRBD2 (5 bases). The germline V gene encodes CDR1 SGHVS and CDR2 FNYEAQ. V lost 9 bases and J 3 bases, leaving 21 bases between the germline ends. There are 15 residues in the CDR3. The CDR3 spells CASSRNQRSYYEQYF. The DNA for the CDR3 is TGTGCCAGTTCGAGGAACCAGCGGAGTTACTACGAGCAGTACTTC.

This chain joins TRBV7-2 and TRBJ2-1, with TRBD2 matching over 12 bases. CDR3 size: 15 residues. Germline V gene sequence: CDR1 SGHTA, CDR2 FQGNSA. The ends lost 4 bases at V and 7 bases at J; junction bases unmatched: 5. The CDR3 region is CASSSLAGGANEQFF. CDR3 sequence (DNA): TGTGCCAGCAGCTCTCTAGCGGGAGGGGCAAATGAGCAGTTCTTC. The full variable domain, in which reference TRBV7-2 and TRBJ2-1 provide the parts outside the CDR3, is GAGVSQSPSNKVTEKGKDVELRCDPISGHTALYWYRQSLGQGLEFLIYFQGNSAPDKSGLPSDRFSAERTGGSVSTLTIQRTQQEDSAVYLCASSSLAGGANEQFFGPGTRLTVL.

The rearrangement links TRBV18 to TRBJ2-7; TRBD2 is a possible D gene (7 bases). CDR3 size: 14 residues. Trimming took off 3 bases at V and 3 bases at J, with 12 bases between the two ends. Germline V gene sequence: CDR1 KGHSH, CDR2 LQKENI. The CDR3 region has the DNA TGTGCCAGCTCACCCAGGGAGGGGGTCTACGAGCAGTACTTC. Translating it yields CASSPREGVYEQYF.

The chain joins TRBV28 to TRBJ2-3, with D maybe TRBD1 (5 bases). The V end lost 2 bases, the J end lost 1 base, and 10 bases lay between the germline ends. This CDR3 is built from 15 residues. Germline lookup yields CDR1 MDHEN and CDR2 SYDVKM. The CDR3 sequence: CASSLTGPGTDTQYF. CDR3 in DNA: TGTGCCAGCAGTTTAACAGGACCCGGCACAGATACGCAGTATTTT.

This clone was observed a handful of times. V is TRBV5-4 and J is TRBJ1-2; 7 bases match TRBD1. The CDR3 totals 14 residues. The V gene end was trimmed by 4 bases and the J gene end by 8 bases; junction bases not matched to a gene: 11. Germline values: CDR1 SGHNT, CDR2 YYREEE (reference sequence). DNA for the CDR3: TGTGCCAGCAGCCCCCGGACAGGCTGGTACGGCTACACCTTC. As protein: CASSPRTGWYGYTF. Full variable domain (missing parts from reference TRBV5-4 and TRBJ1-2): ETGVTQSPTHLIKTRGQQVTLRCSSQSGHNTVSWYQQALGQGPQFIFQYYREEENGRGNFPPRFSGLQFPNYSSELNVNALELDDSALYLCASSPRTGWYGYTFGSGTRLTVV.

V usage is TRBV18 and J usage is TRBJ1-1; D call uncertain. The V gene lost 2 bases and the J gene lost 4 bases, with 11 bases spanning the gap. This CDR3 region has 14 residues. Germline-derived CDR1 and CDR2 are KGHSH and LQKENI. The CDR3 sequence is CASSPGRTGTEAFF. The CDR3 bases are TGTGCCAGCTCACCAGGCAGAACGGGCACTGAAGCTTTCTTT.

This clone was seen a handful of times. This rearrangement joins TRBV10-1 to TRBJ2-7; D unclear. Germline-derived CDR1 and CDR2 are WNHNN and SYGVQD (reference sequence). V shed 4 bases and J shed 6 bases, with 10 bases lying between them. This CDR3 spans 12 amino acids. The CDR3 sequence: CASSVTPSEQYF. As DNA, the CDR3 is TGCGCCAGCAGTGTCACCCCTAGCGAGCAGTACTTC.

The V gene is TRBV27, the J gene TRBJ2-7; D is unclear. The V end lost 2 bases, the J end lost 6 bases, and 11 bases lay between the germline ends. The CDR3 contains 13 residues. Germline V gene data show CDR1 as MNHEY and CDR2 as SMNVEV (reference sequence). The CDR3 protein is CASSLHTEAEQYF. The CDR3 DNA follows: TGTGCCAGCAGTTTACACACCGAAGCCGAGCAGTACTTC.

This chain uses TRBV21-1 with TRBJ2-5; the table's D call TRBD2 went unverified against the DNA. TRBV21-1 corresponds to a pseudogene. This CDR3 spans 16 amino acids. CDR3 amino acids: CASSKPSRVQQETQYF. The DNA for the CDR3 is TGTGCCAGCAGCAAACCCTCCCGGGTCCAACAAGAGACCCAGTACTTC.

This rearrangement joins TRBV30 to TRBJ2-3, with D perhaps TRBD2 (5 bases). With 5 bases removed from V and 6 bases from J, the gap between germline ends came to 9 bases. CDR3 size: 11 residues. Germline V gene lookup returns CDR1 GTSNPN and CDR2 SVGIG (reference sequence). The CDR3 bases are TGTGCCTGGGGAAGGGAGGATACGCAGTATTTT. It is translated as CAWGREDTQYF.

DNA of the CDR3: TGTGCCTGCAAAGAACAGGGTTTTGGCTATGGCTACACCTTC. It encodes CACKEQGFGYGYTF. This rearrangement joins TRBV6-5 to TRBJ1-2; perhaps TRBD1 as D (6 bases). CDR1 is MNHEY and CDR2 is SVGAGI in the germline V gene. Trimming cost V 11 bases and J 4 bases, with 20 bases left between them. This CDR3 is built from 14 residues.

To note about this clone: Other DNA sequences in the same sample also yield this CDR3. This chain connects TRBV27 to TRBJ2-3; 9 nucleotides match TRBD1. This CDR3 contains 16 residues. The V segment lost 5 bases and the J segment 2 bases; nucleotides outside the gene matches: 8. The germline V gene encodes CDR1 MNHEY and CDR2 SMNVEV (reference sequence). CDR3 protein: CASSPGQGRFTDTQYF. The CDR3 nucleotides read TGTGCCAGCAGTCCCGGACAGGGGAGGTTCACAGATACGCAGTATTTT.

This sequence joins TRBV6-1 and TRBJ1-4; TRBD1 aligns across 7 bases. Germline V gene data show CDR1 as MNHNS and CDR2 as SASEGT. This CDR3 region has 12 residues. Trimming removed 10 bases from V and 10 bases from J; junction bases left unmatched: 9. The CDR3 sequence: CATTGRGVKLFF. The CDR3 DNA sequence: TGTGCCACGACAGGGAGGGGGGTAAAACTGTTTTTT.

About this clone: An end of the junction differs from the germline gene, which may be a read error. The chain employs TRBV7-7 and TRBJ2-1; D is perhaps TRBD2 (6 bases). CDR3 length: 17 amino acids. In germline, CDR1 is SSHAT, CDR2 FNYEAQ (reference sequence). The chain's CDR3 is CASSRLGVGLLADEQFF. For the CDR3, the DNA is TGTGCTAGCAGCCGACTTGGAGTGGGACTTCTAGCCGATGAGCAGTTCTTC.

V gene TRBV2 combines with J gene TRBJ1-2; D not certain. The CDR3 length is 16 residues. Germline CDR1 is SNHLY and CDR2 is FYNNEI. Trimming stripped 2 bases from V and 0 bases from J, with 13 bases between. The CDR3 DNA sequence: TGTGCCAGCAGTGAAAGGACCGGACTAGCTAACTATGGCTACACCTTC. It yields the protein CASSERTGLANYGYTF.

The chain has TRBV5-1 and TRBJ1-3; D call uncertain. The germline V gene encodes CDR1 SGHRS and CDR2 YFSETQ. V dropped 3 bases and J dropped 2 bases, with 6 bases sitting between them. This CDR3 spans 13 amino acids. CDR3 coding DNA: TGCGCCAGCAGCTCCGGGCCTGGAAACACCATATATTTT. Amino acid sequence: CASSSGPGNTIYF. The full variable domain, its missing parts supplied by reference TRBV5-1 and TRBJ1-3, is KAGVTQTPRYLIKTRGQQVTLSCSPISGHRSVSWYQQTPGQGLQFLFEYFSETQRNKGNFPGRFSGRQFSNSRSEMNVSTLELGDSALYLCASSSGPGNTIYFGEGSWLTVV.

The chain recombines TRBV9 with TRBJ2-5, with D possibly TRBD1 on 5 matching bases. V lost 2 bases and J 5 bases, leaving 10 bases between the germline ends. In germline, CDR1 is SGDLS, CDR2 YYNGEE. This CDR3 is built from 13 residues. The CDR3 protein is CASSVQGVETQYF. In nucleotides, the CDR3 is TGTGCCAGCAGCGTCCAAGGGGTGGAGACCCAGTACTTC.

The V gene is TRBV2, the J gene TRBJ2-5; D is uncertain. This CDR3 has 15 amino acids. Trimming stripped 1 base from V and 7 bases from J, with 16 bases between. Germline-derived CDR1 and CDR2 are SNHLY and FYNNEI. The CDR3 bases are TGTGCCAGCAGTGAAGATTGGGTAGCTGGTGTGACCCAGTACTTC. Translating it yields CASSEDWVAGVTQYF.

The J gene is TRBJ1-5, the V gene TRBV5-6; D is uncertain. The germline CDR1 and CDR2 sequences are SGHDT and YYEEEE. The V end was cut by 2 bases, the J end by 2 bases, with 14 bases between. The CDR3 totals 16 residues. CDR3 amino acids: CASSFKGSYGNQPQHF. CDR3 nucleotides: TGTGCCAGCAGCTTTAAGGGCTCATATGGCAATCAGCCCCAGCATTTT. The full variable domain, completed using reference TRBV5-6 and TRBJ1-5, is DAGVTQSPTHLIKTRGQQVTLRCSPKSGHDTVSWYQQALGQGPQFIFQYYEEEERQRGNFPDRFSGHQFPNYSSELNVNALLLGDSALYLCASSFKGSYGNQPQHFGDGTRLSIL.

V and J are TRBV6-6 and TRBJ2-7; D may be TRBD2 (5 bases). The CDR3 covers 16 residues. CDR1 and CDR2 (germline): MNHNY, SVGAGI (reference sequence). V was trimmed by 0 bases and J by 0 bases, leaving 12 bases between them. DNA of the CDR3: TGTGCCAGCAGTTACTCGAGGACTGCTAGCTCCTACGAGCAGTACTTC. It codes for CASSYSRTASSYEQYF.

This clone turned up a few times. The chain has TRBV6-1 and TRBJ2-4, with 9 bases identical to TRBD2. CDR1 is MNHNS, CDR2 SASEGT, per germline. The CDR3 runs to 15 residues. The trim removed 1 base at V and 6 bases at J, leaving 4 bases unmatched. The CDR3 protein is CASSEEPSGINIQYF. The DNA for the CDR3 is TGTGCCAGCAGTGAAGAACCTAGCGGGATAAACATTCAGTACTTC.

This chain uses TRBV5-4 with TRBJ1-5; 8 nucleotides line up with TRBD1. The CDR3 is 16 amino acids. The junction had 5 bases not matched to a gene; V was cut back by 2 bases and J by 1 base. Germline V gene sequence: CDR1 SGHNT, CDR2 YYREEE (reference sequence). CDR3 sequence (DNA): TGTGCCAGCAGCTTAGGGACAGGCGACAGCAATCAGCCCCAGCATTTT. Translation: CASSLGTGDSNQPQHF.

This clone was counted a few times. The rearrangement joins TRBV25-1 to TRBJ2-5, with 15 bases matching TRBD2. Germline V gene sequence: CDR1 MGHDK, CDR2 SYGVNS. V lost 6 bases, J lost 2 bases, and 10 bases stayed unmatched. The CDR3 runs to 18 residues. Here the CDR3 DNA reads TGTGCCAGCAGAGCGCCGGGACTAGCGGGAGGCCCGCAAGAGACCCAGTACTTC. It translates to CASRAPGLAGGPQETQYF.

The chain uses TRBV5-1 and TRBJ2-5; 9 positions agree with TRBD1. Per germline, CDR1 SGHRS and CDR2 YFSETQ. The CDR3 spans 14 residues. Germline trimming cut 4 bases from V and 6 bases from J; bases unmatched to any gene: 7. CDR3 region: CASSAGDREQTQYF. CDR3 bases: TGCGCCAGCAGCGCGGGGGACAGGGAACAGACCCAGTACTTC.

This clone was observed many times. CDR3 in DNA: TGTGCCAGCAATAGTATAGGGAGCGGTGGCTACACCTTC. It specifies CASNSIGSGGYTF. The chain joins TRBV14 to TRBJ1-2; D remains unclear. This CDR3 comprises 13 residues. With 7 bases removed from V and 7 bases from J, the gap between germline ends came to 16 bases. Germline values: CDR1 SGHDN, CDR2 FVKESK.